The rows below give T cell receptor beta chains drawn from one sample of a study of graft-versus-host responses after intestinal transplantation. Profiled with immunoSEQ multiplex PCR; TCRdb holds only in-frame clones, not every one. The table records approximately 89,000 clones, 90% to 95% of them present only once. For these TCRs, the target antigens are not known. The material was unstimulated CD8+ T cells sorted from spleen or lymph node cells, obtained before transplant. Receptors originate from a human donor who was the organ donor for an intestinal transplant. Each CDR3 is given with its conserved first and last residue. D genes are given only for firm matches. Size tells how often a clone was seen (once, few, many) or the class of an expanded clone, and some rows leave it out.

CDR3 protein | CDR3 DNA | D gene | V gene | clone size | J gene
CASSSRGGNEKLFF | TGTGCCAGCAGCTCCAGGGGAGGGAATGAAAAACTGTTTTTT | - | TRBV7-9 | - | TRBJ1-4
CASRDDSPVAFF | TGTGCCAGCAGAGATGACAGTCCCGTTGCTTTCTTT | - | TRBV6-1 | - | TRBJ1-1
CASSVYFSYNEQFF | TGTGCCAGCAGCGTCTATTTCTCCTACAATGAGCAGTTCTTC | - | TRBV5-8 | - | TRBJ2-1
CASSVVTGNYGYTF | TGTGCCAGCAGCGTAGTAACAGGGAACTATGGCTACACCTTC | - | TRBV9 | - | TRBJ1-2
CAIKPGQGGYEQYF | TGTGCCATCAAACCGGGACAGGGGGGATACGAGCAGTACTTC | TRBD1 | TRBV27 | - | TRBJ2-7
CASSQARSRSTDTQYF | TGCGCCAGCAGCCAAGCGAGAAGCCGAAGCACAGATACGCAGTATTTT | - | TRBV4-3 | - | TRBJ2-3
CASSDTSTHNEQFF | TGCGCCAGCAGCGACACGAGTACTCACAATGAGCAGTTCTTC | - | TRBV10-2 | - | TRBJ2-1
CASSIPAYSTEAFF | TGTGCCAGTAGTATACCCGCGTACAGCACTGAAGCTTTCTTT | - | TRBV19 | - | TRBJ1-1
CASSARDTAGELFF | TGTGCCAGCAGCGCTCGGGACACGGCCGGGGAGCTGTTTTTT | - | TRBV7-9 | - | TRBJ2-2
CASSPPYLTSGRDF | TGTGCCAGCAGCCCGCCGTACCTAACTAGCGGGAGGGACTTC | TRBD2 | TRBV7-9 | - | TRBJ2-7
CAIAPSGGEGGYTF | TGTGCCATCGCACCATCAGGGGGCGAAGGGGGCTACACCTTC | TRBD1 | TRBV10-3 | - | TRBJ1-2
CASSYSGANVLTF | TGTGCCAGCAGCTACTCTGGGGCCAACGTCCTGACTTTC | - | TRBV27 | - | TRBJ2-6
CASLALPGGIQPQHF | TGTGCCAGTCTAGCGCTCCCCGGAGGGATTCAGCCCCAGCATTTT | - | TRBV6-4 | - | TRBJ1-5
CAWSLGGMDTGELFF | TGTGCCTGGAGTTTAGGGGGCATGGACACCGGGGAGCTGTTTTTT | TRBD1 | TRBV30 | - | TRBJ2-2
CASRAGTGGGTEAFF | TGTGCCAGCAGGGCGGGGACAGGGGGCGGCACTGAAGCTTTCTTT | TRBD1 | TRBV6-5 | - | TRBJ1-1
CASSVGLGGIINEQFF | TGTGCCAGCTCAGTAGGACTAGGAGGTATCATCAATGAGCAGTTCTTC | TRBD2 | TRBV18 | - | TRBJ2-1
CASSVGTSGSKQFF | TGTGCCAGCAGTGTCGGGACTAGCGGGAGTAAGCAGTTCTTC | TRBD2 | TRBV27 | - | TRBJ2-1
CASSQEVPGTSGSYEQYF | TGTGCCAGCAGCCAAGAAGTCCCCGGGACTAGCGGGAGTTACGAGCAGTACTTC | TRBD2 | TRBV4-2 | - | TRBJ2-7
CASRPHGNYGYTF | TGCGCCAGCAGGCCACATGGTAACTATGGCTACACCTTC | - | TRBV5-1 | once | TRBJ1-2
CASSGTSGYNEQFF | TGTGCCAGCAGTGGGACTAGCGGATACAATGAGCAGTTCTTC | TRBD2 | TRBV9 | - | TRBJ2-1
CASSPRLAGASYNEQFF | TGTGCCAGCAGCCCTAGACTAGCGGGGGCCTCCTACAATGAGCAGTTCTTC | TRBD2 | TRBV14 | - | TRBJ2-1
CASTLRGGNQPQHF | TGTGCCAGCACCTTAAGAGGAGGCAATCAGCCCCAGCATTTT | - | TRBV5-6 | - | TRBJ1-5
CASSIAGGGGYEQYF | TGTGCCAGCAGTATCGCGGGAGGGGGTGGGTACGAGCAGTACTTC | TRBD2 | TRBV6-5 | - | TRBJ2-7
CARVKPQHF | TGTGCCCGAGTTAAGCCCCAGCATTTT | - | TRBV6-5 | few | TRBJ1-5
CASSLALSGGEQYF | TGTGCCAGCAGCTTAGCGCTTAGCGGGGGCGAGCAGTACTTC | TRBD2 | TRBV11-2 | - | TRBJ2-7
CASSPKRVHNEQFF | TGTGCCAGCAGCCCTAAGCGGGTACACAATGAGCAGTTCTTC | - | TRBV5-4 | - | TRBJ2-1
CASSVQGGPNEQYF | TGTGCCAGCAGCGTACAGGGGGGCCCCAACGAGCAGTACTTC | TRBD1 | TRBV5-6 | - | TRBJ2-7
CASWGPSWVTGELFF | TGTGCCAGCTGGGGTCCTAGCTGGGTCACCGGGGAGCTGTTTTTT | - | TRBV11-3 | - | TRBJ2-2
CASSYNARRDSGPFLYEQYF | TGTGCCAGCAGTTACAACGCCCGGAGGGATTCGGGACCTTTCCTCTACGAGCAGTACTTC | - | TRBV5-5 | - | TRBJ2-7
CASSATSGSNEQFF | TGTGCCAGCAGCGCCACTAGCGGGAGCAATGAGCAGTTCTTC | TRBD2 | TRBV7-9 | - | TRBJ2-1
CASTPAEPQHF | TGTGCCAGCACCCCCGCGGAACCCCAGCATTTT | - | TRBV28 | - | TRBJ1-5
CASNGGSGETQYF | TGTGCCAGCAACGGGGGTTCGGGGGAGACCCAGTACTTC | - | TRBV9 | - | TRBJ2-5
CASSPTSGGNYEQYF | TGTGCCAGCAGCCCAACTAGCGGGGGGAACTACGAGCAGTACTTC | TRBD2 | TRBV4-2 | - | TRBJ2-7